A single TCR beta chain is shown here with its context. V lost 1 base and J lost 2, with 14 bases in between. Germline-derived CDR1 and CDR2 are KGHSH and LQKENI. This CDR3 has 16 residues. The Susac syndrome patients fit the recently defined diagnostic criteria for definite or probable disease. This sample was taken from a study of CD8 T cells in Susac syndrome. RNA totalling roughly 0.45 to 1 ug underwent reverse transcription with random hexamers. TCRdb ran MiXCR on the immunoSEQ multiplex PCR reads and lists one entry per CDR3 protein. The sample yields roughly 250,000 distinct CDR3 sequences, less than 96% seen once.

Material: CD4+ T cells from PBMCs. The chain recombines TRBV18 with TRBJ1-1; D remains unclear. This receptor was obtained from a human donor with Susac syndrome. CDR3: CASSPRTGPKNTEAFF. The CDR3 DNA sequence: TGTGCCAGCTCACCACGGACGGGCCCGAAAAACACTGAAGCTTTCTTT.